This TCR beta chain was observed in a study of cytomegalovirus exposure and HLA in healthy donors. Points from the study as a whole: As a later analysis revealed, most CMV-associated TCR beta chains appeared HLA-restricted.

Comment on this clone: Its antigen is still unknown.

The study ran its PCR with 60 Vbeta and 13 Jbeta primers. Authors' data handling: A later analysis tallied approximately 87 million unique TCR beta chains, about 9.9 million of them shared. Generated by immunoSEQ multiplex PCR, the TCRdb table keeps only in-frame clones and is missing some. Clone size and the V and J calls come from that table; the DNA yielded D and trimming. Seen here are about 30,000 clones, around nine tenths observed once, and the top ten hold about 2.5%. Per the germline V gene, CDR1 is SGHTA and CDR2 is FQGNSA. Trimming at V came to 5 bases and at J to 4 bases, leaving 2 bases not matched to a gene. The CDR3 is 13 residues long.

The TCR sequence derives from a boy aged 5-17 years in good health and CMV-seronegative. Sequencing was performed on PBMCs. The chain joins TRBV7-2 to TRBJ1-1; 9 bases line up with TRBD1. The CDR3 loop is CASSPGQGTEAFF. CDR3 bases: TGTGCCAGCAGCCCGGGACAGGGCACTGAAGCTTTCTTT.